This TCR beta chain derives from a study of blood T cell repertoires in COVID-19. Study overall: From T cells, B-cell-depleted T cells, or PBMCs came the material, which was cDNA or gDNA.

Assay: immunoSEQ multiplex PCR; the TCRdb copy retains only in-frame clones and omits some. The table shows some 250,000 clones, with roughly 79% occurring only once. The V and J ends lost 0 bases and 5 bases, in that order; junction bases with no gene match: 7. The CDR3 spans 16 residues. Germline lookup yields CDR1 MNHEY and CDR2 SVGAGI. The V and J genes are TRBV6-5 and TRBJ2-5; 9 positions match TRBD2. This clonotype originated in a woman aged 60-70 years with active or convalescent COVID-19. The sample consisted of peripheral blood. The DNA for the CDR3 is TGTGCCAGCAGTTACTCGGCGGGGGGGCCGGGGGAGACCCAGTACTTC. Its protein product is CASSYSAGGPGETQYF.